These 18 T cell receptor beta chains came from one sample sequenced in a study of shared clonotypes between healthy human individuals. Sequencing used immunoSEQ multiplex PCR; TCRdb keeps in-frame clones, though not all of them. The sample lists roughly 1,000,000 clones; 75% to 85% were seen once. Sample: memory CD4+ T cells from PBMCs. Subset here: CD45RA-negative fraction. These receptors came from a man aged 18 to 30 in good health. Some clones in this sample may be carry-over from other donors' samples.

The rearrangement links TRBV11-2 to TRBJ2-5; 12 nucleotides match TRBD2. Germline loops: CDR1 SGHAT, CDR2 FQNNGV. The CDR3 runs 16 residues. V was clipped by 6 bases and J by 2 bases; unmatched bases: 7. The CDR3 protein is CASSHGTSGRQETQYF. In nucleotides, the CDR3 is TGTGCCAGCAGTCACGGGACTAGCGGGCGACAAGAGACCCAGTACTTC.

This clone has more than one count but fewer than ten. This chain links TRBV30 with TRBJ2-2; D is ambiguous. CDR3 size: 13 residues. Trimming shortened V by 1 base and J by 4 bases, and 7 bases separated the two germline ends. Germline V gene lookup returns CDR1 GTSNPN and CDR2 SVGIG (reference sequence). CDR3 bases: TGTGCCTGGAGTGGTGGTGGCACCGGGGAGCTGTTTTTT. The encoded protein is CAWSGGGTGELFF.

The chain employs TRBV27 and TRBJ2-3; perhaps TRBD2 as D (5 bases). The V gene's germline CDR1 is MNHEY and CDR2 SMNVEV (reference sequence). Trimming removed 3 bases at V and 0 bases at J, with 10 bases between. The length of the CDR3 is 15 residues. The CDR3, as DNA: TGTGCCAGCAGTTTCCAGCGGATGAGCACAGATACGCAGTATTTT. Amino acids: CASSFQRMSTDTQYF.

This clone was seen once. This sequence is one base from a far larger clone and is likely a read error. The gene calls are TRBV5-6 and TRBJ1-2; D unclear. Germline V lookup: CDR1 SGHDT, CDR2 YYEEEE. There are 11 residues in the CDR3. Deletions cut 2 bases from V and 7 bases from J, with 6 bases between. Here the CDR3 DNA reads TGTGCCAGCAGCTTTCGGGGTGGCTACACCTTC. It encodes CASSFRGGYTF.

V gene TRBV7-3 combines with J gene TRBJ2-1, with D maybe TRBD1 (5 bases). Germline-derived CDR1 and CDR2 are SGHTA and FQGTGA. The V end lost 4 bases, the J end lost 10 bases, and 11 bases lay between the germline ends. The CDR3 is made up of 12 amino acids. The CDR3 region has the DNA TGTGCCAGCAGCTCAACAAGGGGCGAGCAGTTCTTC. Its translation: CASSSTRGEQFF.

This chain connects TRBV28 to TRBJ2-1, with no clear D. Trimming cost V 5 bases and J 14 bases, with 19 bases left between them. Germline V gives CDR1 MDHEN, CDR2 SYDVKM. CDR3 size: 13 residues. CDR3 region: CASSPPSSSREFF. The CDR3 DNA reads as TGTGCCAGCAGTCCCCCCTCGTCCAGTAGGGAGTTCTTC.

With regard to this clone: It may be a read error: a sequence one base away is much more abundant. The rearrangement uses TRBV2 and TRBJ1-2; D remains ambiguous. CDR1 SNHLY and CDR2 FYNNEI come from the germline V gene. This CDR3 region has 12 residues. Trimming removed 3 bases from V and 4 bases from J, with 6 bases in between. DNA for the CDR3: TGTGCCAGCAGTGACAGGAGCTATGGCTACACCTTC. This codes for CASSDRSYGYTF.

The DNA for the CDR3 is TGTGCCAGCTCCCCCGGGAGGGGGGGGGCTGACGAGCAGTACTTC. Protein product: CASSPGRGGADEQYF. The gene calls are TRBV18 and TRBJ2-7; 8 bases align to TRBD2. The CDR3 loop spans 15 amino acids. The V gene end was trimmed by 6 bases and the J gene end by 5 bases; junction bases not matched to a gene: 12. CDR1 and CDR2 from the germline V gene are KGHSH and LQKENI.

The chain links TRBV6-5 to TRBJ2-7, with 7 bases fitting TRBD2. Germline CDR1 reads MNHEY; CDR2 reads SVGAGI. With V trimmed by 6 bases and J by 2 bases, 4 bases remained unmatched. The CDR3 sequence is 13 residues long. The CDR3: CASSTGRAYEQYF. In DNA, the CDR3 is TGTGCCAGCAGCACGGGGAGGGCCTACGAGCAGTACTTC.

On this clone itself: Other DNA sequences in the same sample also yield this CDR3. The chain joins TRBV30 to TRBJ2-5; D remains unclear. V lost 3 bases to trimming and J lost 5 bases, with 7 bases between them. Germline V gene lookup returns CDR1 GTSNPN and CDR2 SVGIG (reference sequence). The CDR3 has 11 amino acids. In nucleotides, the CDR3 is TGTGCCTGGAGCCCTCGGGAGACCCAGTACTTC. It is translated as CAWSPRETQYF. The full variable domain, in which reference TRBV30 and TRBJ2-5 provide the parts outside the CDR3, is SQTIHQWPATLVQPVGSPLSLECTVEGTSNPNLYWYRQAAGRGLQLLFYSVGIGQISSEVPQNLSASRPQDRQFILSSKKLLLSDSGFYLCAWSPRETQYFGPGTRLLVL.

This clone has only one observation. CDR3 sequence: CARKGQGYNEQFF. The CDR3 nucleotides read TGTGCCAGAAAGGGACAGGGATACAATGAGCAGTTCTTC. The V call is TRBV2, the J call TRBJ2-1; 9 bases align to TRBD1. The length of the CDR3 is 13 residues. Germline V gives CDR1 SNHLY, CDR2 FYNNEI. V was pared by 9 bases and J by 4 bases, with 4 bases of the junction left unmatched.

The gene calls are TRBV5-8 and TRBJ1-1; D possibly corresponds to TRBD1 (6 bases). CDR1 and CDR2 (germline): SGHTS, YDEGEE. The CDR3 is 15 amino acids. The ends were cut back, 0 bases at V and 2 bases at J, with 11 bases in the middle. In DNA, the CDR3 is TGTGCCAGCAGCTTGGCGGGGGCCCTAAACACTGAAGCTTTCTTT. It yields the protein CASSLAGALNTEAFF.

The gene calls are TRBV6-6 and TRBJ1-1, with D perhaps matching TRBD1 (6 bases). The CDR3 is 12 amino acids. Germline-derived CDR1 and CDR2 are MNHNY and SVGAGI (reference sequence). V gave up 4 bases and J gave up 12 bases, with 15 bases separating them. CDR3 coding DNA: TGTGCCAGCAGTTTTAACGGGGGGACAACTTTCTTT. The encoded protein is CASSFNGGTTFF.

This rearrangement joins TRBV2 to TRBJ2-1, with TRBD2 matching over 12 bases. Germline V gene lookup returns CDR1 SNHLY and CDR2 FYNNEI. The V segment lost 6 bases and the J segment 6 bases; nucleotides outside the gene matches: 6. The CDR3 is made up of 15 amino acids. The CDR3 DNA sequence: TGTGCCAGCAGGCCCACTAGCGGGAGGTCCAATGAGCAGTTCTTC. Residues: CASRPTSGRSNEQFF.

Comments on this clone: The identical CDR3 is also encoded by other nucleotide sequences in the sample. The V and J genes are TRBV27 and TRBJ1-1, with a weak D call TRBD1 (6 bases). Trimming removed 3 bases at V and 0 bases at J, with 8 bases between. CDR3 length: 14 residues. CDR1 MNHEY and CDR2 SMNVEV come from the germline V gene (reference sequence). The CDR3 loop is CASSFGGMNTEAFF. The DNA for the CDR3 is TGTGCCAGCAGTTTCGGGGGCATGAACACTGAAGCTTTCTTT.

CDR3 bases: TGCGCCAGCAGCTCGGACGGATCTAACTATGGCTACACCTTC. This translates into CASSSDGSNYGYTF. The chain combines TRBV5-1 with TRBJ1-2; D is undetermined. The CDR3 runs to 14 residues. The V end was cut by 3 bases, the J end by 0 bases, with 9 bases between. CDR1 is SGHRS, CDR2 YFSETQ, per germline.

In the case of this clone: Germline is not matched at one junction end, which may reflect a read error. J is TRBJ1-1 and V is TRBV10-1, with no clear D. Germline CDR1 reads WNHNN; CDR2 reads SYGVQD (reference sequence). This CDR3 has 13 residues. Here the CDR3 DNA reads TGCGCCAGCAGTGAGACGGCCTCGACTGGAGCTTTCTTT. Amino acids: CASSETASTGAFF.

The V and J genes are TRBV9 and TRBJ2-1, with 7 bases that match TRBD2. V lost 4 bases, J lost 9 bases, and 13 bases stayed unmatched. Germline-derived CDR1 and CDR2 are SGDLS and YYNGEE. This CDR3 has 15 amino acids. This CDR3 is CASSRGRVHEGEQFF. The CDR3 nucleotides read TGTGCCAGCAGCCGTGGGAGGGTGCACGAGGGTGAGCAGTTCTTC.